A selection of T cell receptor beta chains follows, all from one sample in a study of cytomegalovirus exposure and HLA in healthy donors. Data came from immunoSEQ multiplex PCR; TCRdb stores just in-frame clones and leaves some out. The table shows some 71,000 clones, with around four fifths occurring only once. Sequencing was performed on PBMCs. The receptors were sampled from a woman aged 25 to 39 in good health and CMV-seropositive. The CDR3 runs from the conserved cysteine through the conserved F or W. The D gene is left open where the match is weak. Rows give clone size only sometimes, using once, few, many, or a class for an expanded clone.

cdr3_aa: CASSLVLVRGDTQYF
cdr3_nt: TGTGCCAGCAGCTTAGTCTTGGTCCGAGGGGATACGCAGTATTTT
j_call: TRBJ2-3
v_call: TRBV7-7
cdr3_length: 15
d_call: -
clone_size: -

cdr3_aa: CASSRNTEAFF
cdr3_nt: TGTGCCAGCAGCCGGAACACTGAAGCTTTCTTT
j_call: TRBJ1-1
v_call: TRBV6-6
cdr3_length: 11
d_call: -
clone_size: once

cdr3_aa: CAWSVTRGRKAFF
cdr3_nt: TGTGCCTGGAGTGTAACGCGGGGGCGGAAAGCTTTCTTT
j_call: TRBJ1-1
v_call: TRBV30
cdr3_length: 13
d_call: -
clone_size: few

cdr3_aa: CASSSPGGQPQHF
cdr3_nt: TGTGCCAGCAGCTCCCCTGGGGGGCAGCCCCAGCATTTT
j_call: TRBJ1-5
v_call: TRBV2
cdr3_length: 13
d_call: -
clone_size: -

cdr3_aa: CASSQETLSEAFF
cdr3_nt: TGCGCCAGCAGCCAAGAGACACTGAGTGAAGCTTTCTTT
j_call: TRBJ1-1
v_call: TRBV4-1
cdr3_length: 13
d_call: -
clone_size: -

cdr3_aa: CASSPGTSGQETQYF
cdr3_nt: TGTGCCAGCAGCCCCGGGACTAGCGGACAAGAGACCCAGTACTTC
j_call: TRBJ2-5
v_call: TRBV4-2
cdr3_length: 15
d_call: TRBD2
clone_size: few

cdr3_aa: CASSFLTGTGAREQYF
cdr3_nt: TGTGCCAGCAGCTTTTTAACCGGGACAGGGGCGCGGGAGCAGTACTTC
j_call: TRBJ2-7
v_call: TRBV5-6
cdr3_length: 16
d_call: TRBD1
clone_size: -

cdr3_aa: CASSQDRGLGGEAGELFF
cdr3_nt: TGCGCCAGCAGCCAAGATAGGGGACTAGGGGGAGAGGCCGGGGAGCTGTTTTTT
j_call: TRBJ2-2
v_call: TRBV4-1
cdr3_length: 18
d_call: TRBD2
clone_size: -

cdr3_aa: CAWSTGQGAYEQYF
cdr3_nt: TGTGCCTGGAGTACAGGACAGGGGGCCTACGAGCAGTACTTC
j_call: TRBJ2-7
v_call: TRBV30
cdr3_length: 14
d_call: TRBD1
clone_size: -

cdr3_aa: CASSPLGLARQYF
cdr3_nt: TGTGCCAGCAGTCCTCTGGGACTAGCTAGACAGTACTTC
j_call: TRBJ2-7
v_call: TRBV6-5
cdr3_length: 13
d_call: TRBD2
clone_size: -

cdr3_aa: CASSEARGGARGETQYF
cdr3_nt: TGTGCCAGCAGTGAGGCCCGTGGGGGGGCGAGGGGAGAGACCCAGTACTTC
j_call: TRBJ2-5
v_call: TRBV6-1
cdr3_length: 17
d_call: -
clone_size: -

cdr3_aa: CATTEGGTEAFF
cdr3_nt: TGTGCCACCACGGAGGGCGGCACTGAAGCTTTCTTT
j_call: TRBJ1-1
v_call: TRBV6-5
cdr3_length: 12
d_call: -
clone_size: -

cdr3_aa: CASSLGWEQDEQFF
cdr3_nt: TGCGCCAGCAGCTTGGGGTGGGAGCAAGATGAGCAGTTCTTC
j_call: TRBJ2-1
v_call: TRBV5-1
cdr3_length: 14
d_call: -
clone_size: once

cdr3_aa: CASSNPRQAGEQYF
cdr3_nt: TGTGCCAGCAGTAACCCCCGGCAGGCTGGTGAGCAGTACTTC
j_call: TRBJ2-7
v_call: TRBV6-6
cdr3_length: 14
d_call: -
clone_size: -

cdr3_aa: CAITPGNYGYTF
cdr3_nt: TGTGCCATCACACCGGGGAACTATGGCTACACCTTC
j_call: TRBJ1-2
v_call: TRBV10-3
cdr3_length: 12
d_call: -
clone_size: -

cdr3_aa: CASSRTGGRVEAFF
cdr3_nt: TGTGCCAGCAGTAGAACGGGCGGGAGGGTTGAAGCTTTCTTT
j_call: TRBJ1-1
v_call: TRBV6-5
cdr3_length: 14
d_call: -
clone_size: -

cdr3_aa: CASSPTPQRQETQYF
cdr3_nt: TGTGCCAGCAGCCCCACCCCGCAGCGGCAAGAGACCCAGTACTTC
j_call: TRBJ2-5
v_call: TRBV9
cdr3_length: 15
d_call: -
clone_size: -

cdr3_aa: CASSLRLAGAYEQYF
cdr3_nt: TGTGCCAGCAGTCTACGACTAGCGGGAGCCTACGAGCAGTACTTC
j_call: TRBJ2-7
v_call: TRBV2
cdr3_length: 15
d_call: TRBD2
clone_size: -

cdr3_aa: CASPGGAGEGQETQYF
cdr3_nt: TGTGCCAGCCCTGGGGGGGCGGGAGAAGGTCAAGAGACCCAGTACTTC
j_call: TRBJ2-5
v_call: TRBV5-4
cdr3_length: 16
d_call: -
clone_size: -